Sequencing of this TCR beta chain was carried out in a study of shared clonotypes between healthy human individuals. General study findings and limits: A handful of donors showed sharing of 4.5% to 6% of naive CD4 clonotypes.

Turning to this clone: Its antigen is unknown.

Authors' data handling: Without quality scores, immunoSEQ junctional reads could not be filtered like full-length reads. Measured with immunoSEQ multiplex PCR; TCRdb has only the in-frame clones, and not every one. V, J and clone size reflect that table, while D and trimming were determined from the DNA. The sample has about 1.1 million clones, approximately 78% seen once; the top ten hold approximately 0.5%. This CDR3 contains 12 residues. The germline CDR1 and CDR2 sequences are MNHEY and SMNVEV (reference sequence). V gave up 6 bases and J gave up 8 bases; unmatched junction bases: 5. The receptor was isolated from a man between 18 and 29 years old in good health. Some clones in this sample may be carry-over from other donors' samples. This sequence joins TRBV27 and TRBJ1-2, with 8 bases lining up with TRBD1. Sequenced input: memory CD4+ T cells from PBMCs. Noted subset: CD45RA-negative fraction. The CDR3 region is CASSSRGLGYTF. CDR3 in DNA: TGTGCCAGCAGCTCCAGGGGGCTCGGCTACACCTTC.